This note documents a single T cell receptor (beta chain) sequence. What antigen it recognizes has not been identified. It has no much larger one-base neighbor in the sample; base qualities were not kept. Participants in the prospective study were enrolled through a virtual design, were aged about 18 to 90 years, and lived in under 25 United States geographic areas. In the prospective study, participants were assigned to cohorts based on the clinical history participants reported in a screening survey and a study questionnaire. Recovered participants in ImmuneRACE Cohort 3 were defined as having two consecutive negative NP/OP PCR tests, clearance from a healthcare professional, or resolution of symptoms. In the prospective study, whole blood, serum and a nasopharyngeal or oropharyngeal swab were collected from each participant by mobile phlebotomists. Prospective study participants could optionally give additional blood draws and questionnaires over an approximately two-month period. Before DNA extraction, prospective study blood samples were shipped either frozen or at room temperature.

TCRbeta CDR3 regions were amplified from genomic DNA using the immunoSEQ Assay, a bias-controlled multiplex PCR. Processing in the source paper ran as follows. The number of nucleated cells in each sample was estimated from the amplification of reference gene primers within the assay. To quantify the absolute abundance of each unique TCRbeta CDR3 rearrangement, sequence reads were collapsed and filtered. Productive Simpson clonality was computed per sample as the square root of Simpson's diversity index over productive rearrangements. TCRdb took over this immuneACCESS table, retaining in-frame rearrangements with V and J assigned. Such tables are incomplete; in checked studies, under half of the missing clones stem from an unresolved V gene, and the remainder is unexplained. That table is the source of V, J and clone size, and D and trimming were worked out from the DNA. The sample contains approximately 200,000 clones, roughly 82% of them found a single time. The top ten clones comprise 12% of the sample.

This sample stems from a study of blood T cell repertoires in COVID-19 (dated by TCRdb to the early 2020s). Notes on the research overall: Samples from collaborators originated in the United States, Italy and Spain and spanned both the acute and convalescent phases of COVID-19. Subjects who had been exposed to COVID-19, were actively infected with it, or had recovered from it provided the deeply sampled blood TCRbeta repertoires that made up the dataset. The repertoires were released in a freely available public database intended as a resource for research on the immune response to SARS-CoV-2. Sample metadata almost always included a de-identified subject ID, COVID-19 status, age in years and sex. The material from the prospective study consisted of cDNA or gDNA derived from T cells, B-cell-depleted T cells, or PBMCs. Where available, HLA class I and class II types were taken from metadata supplied by the sample provider and were not determined by assay-based typing. Samples were obtained from the ongoing ImmuneRACE study (first 160 participants) and from about 1,300 subjects provided by 6 global collaborators. On the study overall, not on this receptor specifically: Clinical and demographic metadata were provided uncurated, with the amount varying by source and participant.

Trimming costs V 3 bases and J 4 bases, and their ends lie 17 bases apart. For CDR1 and CDR2, the germline V gene lists ENHRY and SYGVKD. The cysteine opens and the phenylalanine closes a CDR3 of 16 amino acids. The CDR3 DNA has 48 bases and is translated from base 1. The sequence came from a man aged 35-49 years who had recovered from COVID-19. The source material was PBMCs or T cells enriched from blood (not recorded which). The chain employs TRBV10-3 and TRBJ2-3; too little of a D gene remains to name it. The CDR3 is CAISDQAPGSSDTQYF. The nucleotide sequence is TGTGCCATCAGTGATCAGGCTCCCGGTTCATCAGATACGCAGTATTTT.